The 30 T cell receptor beta chains below come from one sample, sequenced in a study of response to subunit inactivated influenza vaccine. In TCRdb, the RT-PCR reads were re-called with MiXCR into one record per CDR3 protein. The repertoire consists of 800,000 to 1,000,000 distinct CDR3 sequences, with 21% occurring once and the leading ten covering more than 8.5%. The material sequenced was PBMCs from blood, taken 5 days after vaccination. These TCRs come from a man aged 50-59 years who received an inactivated influenza vaccine.

This chain connects TRBV20-1 to TRBJ2-1; D unresolved. The V gene lost 5 bases and the J gene lost 4 bases, with 15 bases spanning the gap. Germline lookup yields CDR1 DFQATT and CDR2 SNEGSKA (reference sequence). The CDR3 consists of 14 residues. CDR3 protein: CSAWETATYNEQFF. The CDR3 DNA follows: TGCAGTGCTTGGGAAACAGCTACTTACAATGAGCAGTTCTTC.

This clonotype was detected a few times. This chain links TRBV7-6 with TRBJ2-5; 9 bases agree with TRBD2. J was trimmed by 3 bases and V by 1 base; bases with no gene match: 9. The CDR3 runs to 17 residues. Germline assignment: CDR1 SGHVS and CDR2 FNYEAQ. CDR3 region: CASSLGALAGSEETQYF. CDR3 DNA sequence: TGTGCCAGCAGCTTAGGCGCGCTAGCGGGGAGTGAAGAGACCCAGTACTTC.

The chain uses TRBV6-5 and TRBJ2-1; TRBD2 agrees at 11 bases. Unmatched junction bases numbered 9, after V lost 2 bases and J lost 0 bases. Per the germline V gene, CDR1 is MNHEY and CDR2 is SVGAGI. The CDR3 loop spans 19 amino acids. The CDR3 coding sequence is TGTGCCAGCAGTTACCTCGGGGTAGCGGGGGGGCCCTCCTACAATGAGCAGTTCTTC. Encoded protein: CASSYLGVAGGPSYNEQFF.

The rearrangement joins TRBV12-3 or TRBV12-4 to TRBJ1-4; 9 bases map to TRBD1. The trim removed 6 bases at V and 8 bases at J, leaving 7 bases unmatched. This CDR3 region has 14 residues. The CDR3 coding sequence is TGTGCCAGCAGCCGGGACAGGGATCGGGAAAAACTGTTTTTT. This translates into CASSRDRDREKLFF.

This clonotype has a single count. The V call is TRBV18, the J call TRBJ2-2; no clear D gene. CDR3 length: 14 amino acids. V was pared by 1 base and J by 6 bases, with 9 bases between. Germline V gene data show CDR1 as KGHSH and CDR2 as LQKENI. The CDR3 here is CASSPQKTSGELFF. The CDR3 DNA reads as TGTGCCAGCTCACCACAGAAGACCTCCGGGGAGCTGTTTTTT.

The chain employs TRBV29-1 and TRBJ2-2; no firm D call. CDR1 is SQVTM, CDR2 ANQGSEA, per germline. This CDR3 is 13 amino acids long. V lost 1 base and J lost 6, with 9 bases in between. CDR3 protein: CSVEGGEAGELFF. The CDR3 DNA reads TGCAGCGTTGAAGGGGGTGAGGCCGGGGAGCTGTTTTTT.

The rearrangement links TRBV28 to TRBJ2-7; TRBD2 agrees at 11 bases. The germline V gene has CDR1 MDHEN and CDR2 SYDVKM. The CDR3 extends over 14 amino acids. The trim removed 6 bases at V and 0 bases at J, leaving 1 base unmatched. The DNA of the CDR3 is TGTGCCAGCAGGGGACTAGCGGACTCCTACGAGCAGTACTTC. Translated, it gives CASRGLADSYEQYF. The full variable domain, its missing parts supplied by reference TRBV28 and TRBJ2-7, is DVKVTQSSRYLVKRTGEKVFLECVQDMDHENMFWYRQDPGLGLRLIYFSYDVKMKEKGDIPEGYSVSREKKERFSLILESASTNQTSMYLCASRGLADSYEQYFGPGTRLTVT.

This clonotype was counted only a few times. CDR3 coding DNA: TGTGCCAGCAGCTGGGGACAGGGAGGAATCCAGCCCCAGCATTTT. Residues: CASSWGQGGIQPQHF. The rearrangement joins TRBV5-5 to TRBJ1-5, with 9 bases that match TRBD1. CDR3 size: 15 residues. Germline CDR1 SGHKS, CDR2 YYEKEE (reference sequence). The ends lost 3 bases at V and 7 bases at J; junction bases unmatched: 8. The variable domain in full, completed from reference TRBV5-5 and TRBJ1-5, reads DAGVTQSPTHLIKTRGQQVTLRCSPISGHKSVSWYQQVLGQGPQFIFQYYEKEERGRGNFPDRFSARQFPNYSSELNVNALLLGDSALYLCASSWGQGGIQPQHFGDGTRLSIL.

This clonotype was detected only a few times. The chain links TRBV28 to TRBJ1-6; a weak D match, TRBD1 (5 bases). CDR1 is MDHEN and CDR2 is SYDVKM in the germline V gene. The CDR3 extends over 16 amino acids. V dropped 6 bases and J dropped 1 base, with 13 bases sitting between them. The chain's CDR3 is CASRYFQGSYNSPLHF. The CDR3 DNA reads as TGTGCCAGCAGGTATTTCCAGGGTTCCTATAATTCACCCCTCCACTTT.

The rearrangement uses TRBV6-5 and TRBJ1-5; D uncertain. Germline loops: CDR1 MNHEY, CDR2 SVGAGI. The ends were cut back, 0 bases at V and 6 bases at J, with 6 bases in the middle. CDR3 size: 13 residues. The CDR3 DNA reads as TGTGCCAGCAGTTACTCGTTTCCTCAGCCCCAGCATTTT. It specifies CASSYSFPQPQHF.

This clonotype was seen just once. J is TRBJ2-1 and V is TRBV7-2; tentatively, D is TRBD2 (7 bases). Germline V CDR1 and CDR2: SGHTA, FQGNSA. Between the trimmed V and J ends, which lost 7 bases and 4 bases, there was a span of 17 bases. This CDR3 has 15 residues. This CDR3 reads CASTLEGGGYNEQFF. DNA of the CDR3: TGTGCCAGCACGCTTGAAGGGGGGGGATACAATGAGCAGTTCTTC.

V usage is TRBV28 and J usage is TRBJ2-1; D ambiguous. The CDR3 is 16 residues long. CDR1 MDHEN and CDR2 SYDVKM come from the germline V gene. The ends were cut back, 6 bases at V and 0 bases at J, with 15 bases in the middle. The CDR3 bases are TGTGCCAGCAGACACGACGGGCCGAGCTCCTACAATGAGCAGTTCTTC. Protein product: CASRHDGPSSYNEQFF.

This sequence joins TRBV20-1 and TRBJ2-3, with 8 positions matching TRBD1. This CDR3 is built from 14 residues. Per germline, CDR1 DFQATT and CDR2 SNEGSKA (reference sequence). The junction had 7 bases not matched to a gene; V was cut back by 2 bases and J by 6 bases. The DNA of the CDR3 is TGCAGTGCTAGATCCCAGGGGGCAACTGATACGCAGTATTTT. It is translated as CSARSQGATDTQYF.

V is TRBV24-1 and J is TRBJ2-1; D unclear. V lost 4 bases, J lost 8 bases, and 8 bases lay in between. This CDR3 contains 12 residues. Germline CDR1 KGHDR, CDR2 SFDVKD. The CDR3 protein is CATSEFEDEQFF. Written as DNA, the CDR3 is TGTGCCACCAGTGAGTTTGAGGATGAGCAGTTCTTC.

This clonotype was observed a handful of times. Here the CDR3 reads CASRPDREVTEAFF. In DNA form, the CDR3 reads TGTGCCAGCAGACCGGACAGGGAAGTCACTGAAGCTTTCTTT. The rearrangement joins TRBV6-2 or TRBV6-3 to TRBJ1-1; TRBD1 agrees at 8 bases. The V gene end was trimmed by 6 bases and the J gene end by 4 bases; junction bases not matched to a gene: 7. CDR1 is MNHEY, CDR2 SVGEGT, per germline. The length of the CDR3 is 14 residues.

In nucleotides, the CDR3 is TGCAGTGCTAGTTTACTGGGACTGGGAGACTATGAGCAGTTCTTC. The encoded protein is CSASLLGLGDYEQFF. The V gene is TRBV20-1, the J gene TRBJ2-1; D possibly corresponds to TRBD2 (6 bases). CDR3 length: 15 residues. V was cut by 3 bases and J by 8 bases, with 20 bases left in between. Germline-derived CDR1 and CDR2 are DFQATT and SNEGSKA (reference sequence).

The rearrangement uses TRBV7-9 and TRBJ2-1; 11 positions agree with TRBD1. Per the germline V gene, CDR1 is SEHNR and CDR2 is FQNEAQ (reference sequence). V dropped 8 bases and J dropped 4; count of bases not matched to a gene: 7. CDR3 size: 15 residues. The CDR3, as DNA: TGTGCCAGCGGACGGGGACAGGGGGGTTACAATGAGCAGTTCTTC. Translation: CASGRGQGGYNEQFF.

Here the CDR3 DNA reads TGCGCCAGCAGCTCCACCGGGACGGCGGCCTATGGCTACACCTTC. As protein: CASSSTGTAAYGYTF. The chain joins TRBV5-1 to TRBJ1-2; D might be TRBD1 (5 bases). This CDR3 is built from 15 residues. Trimming took off 3 bases at V and 4 bases at J, with 16 bases between the two ends. CDR1 and CDR2 (germline): SGHRS, YFSETQ.

This clonotype came up a few times. The rearrangement links TRBV7-3 to TRBJ2-3, with 8 bases matching TRBD1. With 2 bases clipped from V and 1 base from J, the junction kept 5 bases outside the gene matches. The CDR3 has 16 residues. Germline V gene lookup returns CDR1 SGHTA and CDR2 FQGTGA. DNA of the CDR3: TGTGCCAGCAGCTTATCCGGACAGGGCCGCACAGATACGCAGTATTTT. This gives the protein CASSLSGQGRTDTQYF.

The chain is built from TRBV5-1 and TRBJ1-2; tentatively, D is TRBD1 (5 bases). Germline lookup yields CDR1 SGHRS and CDR2 YFSETQ. Trimming left V 3 bases short and J 2 bases short, with 11 bases between. The CDR3 runs 14 residues. The CDR3 nucleotides are TGCGCCAGCAGCTCCTCGGGGCTAAACTATGGCTACACCTTC. It is translated as CASSSSGLNYGYTF.

CDR3 sequence: CASSERTGGTYEQYF. In DNA, the CDR3 is TGTGCCAGCAGCGAAAGGACAGGGGGTACCTACGAGCAGTACTTC. The J gene is TRBJ2-7, the V gene TRBV3-1; 10 nucleotides agree with TRBD1. The CDR3 has 15 amino acids. V shed 5 bases and J 2 bases; nucleotides not matched to a gene: 6. Germline CDR1 and CDR2: LGHDT and YNNKEL (reference sequence).

CDR3 nucleotides: TGCACCCTTTCGACTAGCGGAGCGGGGGTTGAGCAGTTCTTC. It translates to CTLSTSGAGVEQFF. The chain carries TRBV29-1 and TRBJ2-1; 9 positions agree with TRBD2. Germline V gene data show CDR1 as SQVTM and CDR2 as ANQGSEA. The CDR3 sequence is 14 residues long.

This clonotype appeared a few times. J is TRBJ2-1 and V is TRBV7-9; 9 bases line up with TRBD2. V lost 4 bases and J lost 12; bases outside the gene matches: 7. The CDR3 covers 13 residues. CDR1 SEHNR and CDR2 FQNEAQ come from the germline V gene (reference sequence). This chain's CDR3 is CASSSLAGIGQFF. As DNA, the CDR3 is TGTGCCAGCAGCTCTCTAGCGGGAATCGGGCAGTTCTTC.

This clonotype has more than one count but fewer than ten. The rearrangement links TRBV7-2 to TRBJ2-7, with 8 bases matching TRBD1. The V gene's germline CDR1 is SGHTA and CDR2 FQGNSA. V gave up 5 bases and J gave up 3 bases; unmatched junction bases: 6. This CDR3 has 14 residues. The CDR3 loop reads CASSVWTGNYEQYF. The CDR3 nucleotides are TGTGCCAGCAGCGTCTGGACAGGGAACTACGAGCAGTACTTC.

The chain is built from TRBV12-3 or TRBV12-4 and TRBJ1-5, with a weak D call TRBD1 (5 bases). The germline V and J ends were trimmed by 6 bases and 2 bases, with 14 bases remaining between them. This CDR3 comprises 15 residues. As DNA, the CDR3 is TGTGCCAGCAGATCACAGGAGGACGGCAATCAGCCCCAGCATTTT. This gives the protein CASRSQEDGNQPQHF.

This clonotype was seen more than once but under ten times. The chain couples TRBV7-8 to TRBJ2-3; no clear D gene. The V and J ends lost 4 bases and 6 bases respectively, with 8 bases between them. Germline CDR1 reads SGHVS; CDR2 reads FQNEAQ. The CDR3 length is 12 residues. The CDR3 region is CASSSPVDTQYF. DNA of the CDR3: TGTGCCAGCAGCTCGCCTGTGGATACGCAGTATTTT.

This clonotype was recorded at least ten times. The rearrangement joins TRBV29-1 to TRBJ2-1, with D perhaps matching TRBD2 (6 bases). This CDR3 has 13 residues. V shed 6 bases and J shed 6 bases, with 15 bases lying between them. In germline, CDR1 is SQVTM, CDR2 ANQGSEA. CDR3 sequence reads: CSVKRLVRNEQFF. DNA for the CDR3: TGCAGCGTGAAAAGACTAGTACGCAATGAGCAGTTCTTC.

About this clonotype itself: A junction end diverges from the germline sequence, so it may reflect a read error. V usage is TRBV12-3 or TRBV12-4 and J usage is TRBJ2-7; tentatively, D is TRBD2 (6 bases). This CDR3 contains 15 residues. The CDR3 coding sequence is TGTGCCAGCAGTTTAGGGGGGGTACGTCCGTACGAGCAGCACTTC. This codes for CASSLGGVRPYEQHF.

This clonotype was counted between two and nine times. The chain recombines TRBV20-1 with TRBJ2-7; D uncertain. The V gene's germline CDR1 is DFQATT and CDR2 SNEGSKA (reference sequence). This CDR3 comprises 12 residues. V gave up 5 bases and J gave up 4 bases, with 12 bases separating them. The CDR3 DNA follows: TGCAGTGCTCTACTACCAAATTACGAGCAGTACTTC. As protein: CSALLPNYEQYF.

This clonotype was seen only a few times. The chain is built from TRBV3-1 and TRBJ2-7; D remains unclear. This CDR3 spans 17 amino acids. V was cut by 1 base and J by 2 bases, with 18 bases left in between. CDR1 and CDR2 (germline): LGHDT, YNNKEL (reference sequence). The CDR3 nucleotides are TGTGCCAGCAGCCAAGGGTACGCCGGGTTCACCCCCTACGAGCAGTACTTC. Amino acid sequence: CASSQGYAGFTPYEQYF.